Presented here are 19 T cell receptor beta chains from one specimen sequenced in a study of cytomegalovirus exposure and HLA in healthy donors (dated by TCRdb to the late 2010s). Library creation used the immunoSEQ multiplex PCR assay. For the multiplex PCR, a mixture combining 60 forward primers for TCR Vbeta segments and 13 reverse primers for TCR Jbeta segments was used. TCRdb obtained this table from immuneACCESS and retained in-frame rearrangements with V and J assigned. These tables miss some clones; where compared with another copy, unresolved V genes account for less than half of the shortfall, and the remainder is unexplained. The sample has roughly 220,000 clones on record. The ten largest account for roughly 1.2% of the sample. Sequences were obtained from PBMCs. These receptors came from a girl aged 2-10 years in good health and CMV-seropositive.

The genes are TRBV4-2 and TRBJ1-2; 8 bases fit TRBD1. V lost 1 base and J lost 3; bases outside the gene matches: 7. The CDR3 has 16 amino acids. Germline CDR1 and CDR2: LGHNA and YNFKEQ. The CDR3 sequence: CASSQVEAGGYYGYTF. The CDR3, as DNA: TGTGCCAGCAGCCAAGTGGAGGCAGGGGGCTACTATGGCTACACCTTC.

This chain joins TRBV5-1 and TRBJ2-1, with D possibly TRBD2 on 5 matching bases. There are 15 residues in the CDR3. Germline values: CDR1 SGHRS, CDR2 YFSETQ. V lost 4 bases to trimming and J lost 2 bases, with 13 bases between them. CDR3 bases: TGCGCCAGCAGCCCCGTCGAGGGCCCCTACAATGAGCAGTTCTTC. It translates to CASSPVEGPYNEQFF.

The rearrangement links TRBV11-2 to TRBJ2-7; D remains ambiguous. There are 13 residues in the CDR3. Trimming took off 0 bases at V and 9 bases at J, with 12 bases between the two ends. Germline V CDR1 and CDR2: SGHAT, FQNNGV. The CDR3, as DNA: TGTGCCAGCAGCTTAGATCTTGGTTCGCGGCAGTACTTC. This gives the protein CASSLDLGSRQYF.

The J gene is TRBJ2-6, the V gene TRBV25-1; D is ambiguous. Germline CDR1 and CDR2: MGHDK and SYGVNS. This CDR3 region has 13 residues. V dropped 8 bases and J dropped 4 bases, with 9 bases sitting between them. CDR3 sequence (DNA): TGTGCCAGCCTCGAGTCCGGGGCCAACGTCCTGACTTTC. Its translation is CASLESGANVLTF.

J is TRBJ2-7 and V is TRBV13, with 10 bases matching TRBD1. The germline CDR1 and CDR2 sequences are PRHDT and FYEKMQ (reference sequence). V was clipped by 5 bases and J by 5 bases; unmatched bases: 6. The CDR3 spans 14 residues. CDR3 bases: TGTGCCAGCAGCCCCGGGACAGGGGTCCACGAGCAGTACTTC. As protein: CASSPGTGVHEQYF.

The CDR3 loop reads CASRRNLGQGRAYEQYF. CDR3 DNA sequence: TGTGCCAGTAGGCGAAACCTAGGACAGGGGAGAGCCTACGAGCAGTACTTC. This chain joins TRBV19 and TRBJ2-7, with 9 bases identical to TRBD1. V shed 6 bases and J 2 bases; nucleotides not matched to a gene: 14. Germline V gives CDR1 LNHDA, CDR2 SQIVND (reference sequence). The CDR3 runs 17 residues.

Points on this clone: This same CDR3 is encoded by further DNA sequences in the sample. The chain uses TRBV2 and TRBJ2-2; D gene unclear. This CDR3 is built from 12 residues. The V gene lost 9 bases and the J gene lost 3 bases, with 8 bases spanning the gap. Germline V lookup: CDR1 SNHLY, CDR2 FYNNEI. This CDR3 reads CASSPYTGELFF. As DNA, the CDR3 is TGTGCCAGTAGTCCCTACACCGGGGAGCTGTTTTTT.

V gene TRBV30 combines with J gene TRBJ2-7; possibly TRBD1 for D (5 bases). CDR3 size: 16 residues. Per germline, CDR1 GTSNPN and CDR2 SVGIG (reference sequence). V shed 3 bases and J shed 6 bases, with 24 bases lying between them. DNA of the CDR3: TGTGCCTGGAGCCACAGGCAGCTGCTCGTCCGCCCCGAGCAGTACTTC. This gives the protein CAWSHRQLLVRPEQYF.

This chain joins TRBV5-6 and TRBJ2-7, with D perhaps TRBD1 (6 bases). The CDR3 has 12 residues. V was trimmed by 4 bases and J by 4 bases, leaving 9 bases between them. Germline CDR1 reads SGHDT; CDR2 reads YYEEEE. CDR3 in DNA: TGTGCCAGCAGCCCGCAGGGGTACGAGCAGTACTTC. It codes for CASSPQGYEQYF.

This chain joins TRBV28 and TRBJ2-7; 11 nucleotides align to TRBD2. Germline CDR1 reads MDHEN; CDR2 reads SYDVKM. The CDR3 spans 19 residues. The V segment lost 4 bases and the J segment 4 bases; nucleotides outside the gene matches: 18. The CDR3 loop is CASSSLPGLAGLQNYEQYF. In nucleotides, the CDR3 is TGTGCCAGCAGTTCCCTACCTGGACTAGCGGGCCTCCAGAATTACGAGCAGTACTTC. Variable domain in full (rest from reference TRBV28 and TRBJ2-7): DVKVTQSSRYLVKRTGEKVFLECVQDMDHENMFWYRQDPGLGLRLIYFSYDVKMKEKGDIPEGYSVSREKKERFSLILESASTNQTSMYLCASSSLPGLAGLQNYEQYFGPGTRLTVT.

This sequence joins TRBV28 and TRBJ2-2, with 10 positions matching TRBD2. The CDR3 consists of 18 residues. Germline V CDR1 and CDR2: MDHEN, SYDVKM. The V gene end was trimmed by 6 bases and the J gene end by 5 bases; junction bases not matched to a gene: 15. The CDR3 sequence is CASRDRLAGTKGTGELFF. The CDR3, as DNA: TGTGCCAGCAGGGATAGACTAGCGGGCACCAAGGGGACCGGGGAGCTGTTTTTT.

The chain combines TRBV28 with TRBJ1-1, with TRBD1 matching over 8 bases. Trimming took 6 bases from V and 11 from J; bases not matched to a gene: 8. The CDR3 is made up of 12 amino acids. Germline loops: CDR1 MDHEN, CDR2 SYDVKM. The CDR3 sequence: CASRDREWRAFF. For the CDR3, the DNA is TGTGCCAGCAGGGACAGGGAGTGGAGGGCTTTCTTT.

The gene calls are TRBV2 and TRBJ2-1; TRBD2 aligns across 7 bases. Trimming cost V 4 bases and J 0 bases; bases outside gene matches: 3. CDR3 length: 15 residues. Germline V CDR1 and CDR2: SNHLY, FYNNEI. The CDR3 nucleotides are TGTGCCAGCAGTGGCGGGAGTAGCTCCTACAATGAGCAGTTCTTC. Translated, it gives CASSGGSSSYNEQFF.

V gene TRBV5-6 combines with J gene TRBJ2-7; D is uncertain. Germline CDR1 and CDR2: SGHDT and YYEEEE. This CDR3 has 12 amino acids. Trimming shortened V by 4 bases and J by 3 bases, and 8 bases separated the two germline ends. The DNA of the CDR3 is TGTGCCAGCAGCCCCAACAACTACGAGCAGTACTTC. The encoded protein is CASSPNNYEQYF. The whole variable domain, filled in from reference TRBV5-6 and TRBJ2-7, reads DAGVTQSPTHLIKTRGQQVTLRCSPKSGHDTVSWYQQALGQGPQFIFQYYEEEERQRGNFPDRFSGHQFPNYSSELNVNALLLGDSALYLCASSPNNYEQYFGPGTRLTVT.

J is TRBJ2-1 and V is TRBV29-1; D is possibly TRBD2 (6 bases). Germline lookup yields CDR1 SQVTM and CDR2 ANQGSEA. V lost 4 bases, J lost 5 bases, and 15 bases lay in between. The CDR3 extends over 14 amino acids. The CDR3 DNA reads as TGCAGCGTTGTTAGAAGGGACTCTAACAATGAGCAGTTCTTC. Its protein product is CSVVRRDSNNEQFF.

The genes are TRBV7-9 and TRBJ2-5; no firm D call. Germline-derived CDR1 and CDR2 are SEHNR and FQNEAQ (reference sequence). V was clipped by 5 bases and J by 5 bases, with 15 bases between them. The CDR3 is 14 amino acids. CDR3 in DNA: TGTGCCAGCAGCCCTACCTCGGGTTTGGAGACCCAGTACTTC. This sequence encodes CASSPTSGLETQYF. The full variable domain, in which reference TRBV7-9 and TRBJ2-5 provide the parts outside the CDR3, is DTGVSQNPRHKITKRGQNVTFRCDPISEHNRLYWYRQTLGQGPEFLTYFQNEAQLEKSRLLSDRFSAERPKGSFSTLEIQRTEQGDSAMYLCASSPTSGLETQYFGPGTRLLVL.

The CDR3 region is CASSLDGGTADSGANVLTF. The CDR3 nucleotides read TGTGCCAGCAGCTTAGATGGCGGGACTGCTGACTCTGGGGCCAACGTCCTGACTTTC. The genes are TRBV11-2 and TRBJ2-6, with a tentative D call TRBD2 (6 bases). CDR3 length equals 19 residues. The ends were cut back, 0 bases at V and 0 bases at J, with 15 bases in the middle. CDR1 and CDR2 from the germline V gene are SGHAT and FQNNGV.

For the CDR3, the DNA is TGTGCCAGCAGCTCGACAGGGGGTATATTAGAGACCCAGTACTTC. Amino acid sequence: CASSSTGGILETQYF. The chain carries TRBV7-7 and TRBJ2-5; 9 bases map to TRBD1. CDR1 is SSHAT and CDR2 is FNYEAQ in the germline V gene (reference sequence). The J segment lost 4 bases and the V segment lost 4 bases, leaving 7 bases of the junction unmatched. The CDR3 is made up of 15 amino acids.

The chain combines TRBV5-3 with TRBJ2-1, with 10 bases aligning to TRBD2. TRBV5-3 counts as an open reading frame of uncertain function. CDR3 size: 16 residues. The trim removed 5 bases at V and 0 bases at J, leaving 5 bases unmatched. The CDR3: CARSSSSGSSYNEQFF. CDR3 in DNA: TGTGCCAGAAGTTCCTCTAGCGGGAGCTCCTACAATGAGCAGTTCTTC.